These 7 T cell receptor beta chains share one sample of origin, sequenced in a study of T-cell memory formation after mild COVID-19 (dated by TCRdb to 2020 to 2022). Receptors were amplified or captured by 5' RACE. Reads for this sample came from an Illumina NovaSeq 6000. The raw public reads went through TCRdb reprocessing: fastp at Q25, MiXCR clone calling, in-frame beta chains kept. Duplicate CDR3 protein sequences are folded into a single record with the most common DNA and genes. The table for this sample lists about 400,000 distinct CDR3 sequences; approximately 15% of them were counted only once. 22% of the sample is held by the ten biggest clonotypes. Sequencing was done on a sample of PBMCs or a T cell subset sorted from them (not recorded which). The receptors were gathered from a man aged 18 to 30 who had mild COVID-19 (a few samples of this study predate the infection). The sample titles of this study are shuffled in the database, so cell type and time point are left out; the donor was told from shared clones.

The chain couples TRBV5-6 to TRBJ2-3; the match to TRBD2 covers 8 bases. CDR3 length equals 16 residues. Germline loops: CDR1 SGHDT, CDR2 YYEEEE. V trimming: 2 bases; J trimming: 2 bases; junction bases outside the gene matches: 7. CDR3 nucleotides: TGTGCCAGCAGCTTCGCGGGGCGGGGGGCCACAGATACGCAGTATTTT. Translating it yields CASSFAGRGATDTQYF.

This clonotype has more than one count but fewer than ten. The gene calls are TRBV5-1 and TRBJ2-3, with D tentatively TRBD2 (5 bases). The V end lost 4 bases, the J end lost 1 base, and 13 bases lay between the germline ends. Germline V gene data show CDR1 as SGHRS and CDR2 as YFSETQ. The CDR3 runs 15 residues. Here the CDR3 DNA reads TGCGCCAGCAGCCTCGGACTTACCCGCACAGATACGCAGTATTTT. Encoded protein: CASSLGLTRTDTQYF.

This clonotype was picked up many times. The V and J genes are TRBV4-2 and TRBJ2-5; 7 nucleotides line up with TRBD2. Germline V gene data show CDR1 as LGHNA and CDR2 as YNFKEQ. J was trimmed by 3 bases and V by 4 bases; bases with no gene match: 5. The CDR3 is 14 amino acids. This chain's CDR3 is CASSPGRGEETQYF. CDR3 nucleotide sequence: TGTGCCAGCAGCCCCGGACGGGGGGAAGAGACCCAGTACTTC.

This clonotype was seen a few times. This rearrangement joins TRBV11-2 to TRBJ2-7; D perhaps matches TRBD1 (5 bases). Germline V gene data show CDR1 as SGHAT and CDR2 as FQNNGV. The CDR3 is 11 amino acids. Deletions cut 6 bases from V and 4 bases from J, with 7 bases between. This CDR3 reads CASRGAYEQYF. The CDR3 nucleotides are TGTGCCAGCAGAGGGGCATACGAGCAGTACTTC.

V usage is TRBV28 and J usage is TRBJ2-1, with D perhaps TRBD1 (6 bases). CDR1 and CDR2 from the germline V gene are MDHEN and SYDVKM. Trimming stripped 10 bases from V and 4 bases from J, with 17 bases between. CDR3 length: 14 amino acids. In DNA, the CDR3 is TGTGCCACCCTCCCGGGACACAAATACAATGAGCAGTTCTTC. Its translation: CATLPGHKYNEQFF.

This clonotype was counted between two and nine times. This sequence joins TRBV7-9 and TRBJ2-7, with D possibly TRBD1 on 5 matching bases. CDR1 SEHNR and CDR2 FQNEAQ come from the germline V gene (reference sequence). V was clipped by 2 bases and J by 2 bases, with 10 bases between them. This CDR3 has 14 residues. The CDR3 reads CASSLIAGPYEQYF. DNA for the CDR3: TGTGCCAGCAGCTTAATAGCAGGGCCCTACGAGCAGTACTTC.

This chain joins TRBV9 and TRBJ2-3, with a tentative D call TRBD2 (5 bases). V was trimmed by 3 bases and J by 6 bases, leaving 14 bases between them. CDR3 length equals 14 residues. CDR1 and CDR2 from the germline V gene are SGDLS and YYNGEE. DNA of the CDR3: TGTGCCAGCAGCGCGTCGGGTTGGGAGGATACGCAGTATTTT. It codes for CASSASGWEDTQYF.